This T cell receptor beta chain was recovered during a study of shared clonotypes between healthy human individuals. Findings of the study overall: There were few donors, and this limited the genetic and exposure-history diversity represented.

The CDR3 runs to 17 residues. Worth noting for this clone: Its antigen is currently unknown.

Clones were read by immunoSEQ multiplex PCR, and TCRdb kept only the in-frame ones, dropping some. The table shows under 600,000 clones, with roughly 79% occurring only once. Donors, healthy HIV-negative adults, lacked recent acute infections or vaccinations. When samples were unsorted, 85 million to 95 million PBMCs were used for genomic DNA. The rearrangement joins TRBV1 to TRBJ2-6; the DNA was not compared with TRBD1, the D call given in the table. TRBV1 is a pseudogene. The receptor was isolated from a woman aged 35 to 49 in good health. Some clones in this sample may be carry-over from other donors' samples. Sequencing input: PBMCs. CDR3 residues: CTSSITFVHKGANVLTF. CDR3 sequence (DNA): TGCACCAGCAGTATAACGTTTGTGCACAAAGGGGCCAACGTCCTGACTTTC.